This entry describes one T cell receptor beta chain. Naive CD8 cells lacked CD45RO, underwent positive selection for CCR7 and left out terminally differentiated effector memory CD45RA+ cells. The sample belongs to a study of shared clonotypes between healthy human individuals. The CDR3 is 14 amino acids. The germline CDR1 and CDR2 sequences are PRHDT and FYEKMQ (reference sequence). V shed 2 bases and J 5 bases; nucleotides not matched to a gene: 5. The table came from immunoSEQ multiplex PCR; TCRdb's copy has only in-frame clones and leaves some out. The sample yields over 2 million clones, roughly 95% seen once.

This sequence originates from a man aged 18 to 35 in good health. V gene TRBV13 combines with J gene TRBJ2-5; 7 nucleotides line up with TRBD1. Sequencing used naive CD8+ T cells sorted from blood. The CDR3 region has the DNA TGTGCCAGCAGCTTAAACAGGGGTGATGAGACCCAGTACTTC. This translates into CASSLNRGDETQYF.